The subject of this entry is one T cell receptor (beta chain). Antigen specificity is unknown. This record comes from a study of T cell clones after liver transplantation. Study background: At least one year of complete immunosuppression withdrawal without enzymes over twice normal defined tolerance. Study results and caveats: Conclusions were preliminary, with small, heterogeneous patient groups.

Data came from immunoSEQ multiplex PCR; TCRdb stores just in-frame clones and leaves some out. The table includes under 15,000 clones, 70% to 85% detected once. The CDR3 contains 14 residues. V was pared by 3 bases and J by 1 base, with 11 bases between. Germline lookup yields CDR1 SGDLS and CDR2 YYNGEE. The chain carries TRBV9 and TRBJ2-7; no clear D. The clonotype was recovered from a human patient who received a liver transplant. Some T cells may be graft donor cells. Sequenced material: CD8+ T cells from blood, taken at the 22-month timepoint. This CDR3 reads CASSAQDGSYEQYF. Here the CDR3 DNA reads TGTGCCAGCAGCGCCCAGGACGGTTCCTACGAGCAGTACTTC.